Shown below are 24 T cell receptor beta chains from a single sample sequenced in a study of monozygotic twins with cystic fibrosis. Clones were sequenced by immunoSEQ multiplex PCR, and TCRdb holds only the in-frame ones, with some missing. The data show approximately 25,000 clones, 75% to 95% seen once. Sequencing was done on a sample of blood. The receptors shown here come from a girl aged 2-10 years with cystic fibrosis.

The chain is built from TRBV19 and TRBJ1-6; no definite D call. The ends were cut back, 3 bases at V and 0 bases at J, with 21 bases in the middle. The CDR3 sequence is 20 residues long. Germline loops: CDR1 LNHDA, CDR2 SQIVND (reference sequence). Here the CDR3 reads CASSIFAVLYQSSYNSPLHF. In nucleotides, the CDR3 is TGTGCCAGTAGTATTTTCGCCGTCCTCTACCAGAGCTCCTATAATTCACCCCTCCACTTT.

The chain joins TRBV28 to TRBJ1-1; no definite D call. Trimming took off 6 bases at V and 4 bases at J, with 15 bases between the two ends. The CDR3 has 14 amino acids. Germline CDR1 reads MDHEN; CDR2 reads SYDVKM. For the CDR3, the DNA is TGTGCCAGCAGCTCGCCGGGAGGTACCACTGAAGCTTTCTTT. It codes for CASSSPGGTTEAFF.

V is TRBV9 and J is TRBJ2-7; the D is unclear. Per the germline V gene, CDR1 is SGDLS and CDR2 is YYNGEE. The CDR3 is made up of 15 amino acids. Trimming shortened V by 0 bases and J by 2 bases, and 12 bases separated the two germline ends. For the CDR3, the DNA is TGTGCCAGCAGCGTAGGGGTCGGACCCACCTACGAGCAGTACTTC. The encoded protein is CASSVGVGPTYEQYF.

This sequence joins TRBV9 and TRBJ1-5; weak D call: TRBD1 (5 bases). The CDR3 consists of 15 residues. The germline V gene has CDR1 SGDLS and CDR2 YYNGEE. Trimming took off 3 bases at V and 3 bases at J, with 13 bases between the two ends. The CDR3 loop reads CASSASRGLNQPQHF. The CDR3 nucleotides are TGTGCCAGCAGCGCCTCAAGGGGACTCAATCAGCCCCAGCATTTT.

V gene TRBV6-6 combines with J gene TRBJ1-4, with 9 bases aligning to TRBD1. J gave up 8 bases and V 5 bases, and 9 bases lay outside the gene matches. Germline V gene lookup returns CDR1 MNHNY and CDR2 SVGAGI (reference sequence). The CDR3 covers 15 residues. The CDR3 loop reads CASSGQGLPGEKLFF. Written as DNA, the CDR3 is TGTGCCAGCAGTGGACAGGGGCTACCCGGGGAAAAACTGTTTTTT.

The chain employs TRBV29-1 and TRBJ2-3; perhaps TRBD1 as D (6 bases). The CDR3 runs to 15 residues. Looked up from germline, CDR1 is SQVTM and CDR2 is ANQGSEA. The ends were cut back, 7 bases at V and 3 bases at J, with 20 bases in the middle. This chain's CDR3 is CSADRLGLLTDTQYF. The CDR3 nucleotides read TGCAGCGCTGACAGGTTAGGTCTCCTGACAGATACGCAGTATTTT.

This clone turned up a few times. The CDR3 DNA sequence: TGTGCCAGCAGTGACCCGACGAATACGCAGTATTTT. This translates into CASSDPTNTQYF. The chain recombines TRBV2 with TRBJ2-3; D uncertain. CDR1 is SNHLY, CDR2 FYNNEI, per germline. This CDR3 comprises 12 residues. V shed 3 bases and J shed 7 bases, with 8 bases lying between them.

The J gene is TRBJ1-4, the V gene TRBV25-1; a possible D gene is TRBD1 (5 bases). This CDR3 has 14 residues. The V gene's germline CDR1 is MGHDK and CDR2 SYGVNS. Deletions cut 2 bases from V and 8 bases from J, with 12 bases between. In DNA, the CDR3 is TGTGCCAGCAGTGAAAGGCTACAGGCAGAAAAACTGTTTTTT. Its protein is CASSERLQAEKLFF.

This clone was picked up a small number of times. The V call is TRBV5-4, the J call TRBJ2-2; D not certain. The CDR3 has 13 amino acids. The germline V gene encodes CDR1 SGHNT and CDR2 YYREEE (reference sequence). Trimming removed 0 bases at V and 5 bases at J, with 5 bases between. For the CDR3, the DNA is TGTGCCAGCAGCTTGGAGCCGACCGGGGAGCTGTTTTTT. Protein: CASSLEPTGELFF. Full variable domain (remainder filled in from reference TRBV5-4 and TRBJ2-2): ETGVTQSPTHLIKTRGQQVTLRCSSQSGHNTVSWYQQALGQGPQFIFQYYREEENGRGNFPPRFSGLQFPNYSSELNVNALELDDSALYLCASSLEPTGELFFGEGSRLTVL.

V gene TRBV7-2 combines with J gene TRBJ1-5; no clear D. The germline V gene has CDR1 SGHTA and CDR2 FQGNSA. V shed 6 bases and J shed 0 bases, with 6 bases lying between them. The CDR3 totals 13 residues. The CDR3 nucleotides read TGTGCCAGCAGGGACGGTAGCAATCAGCCCCAGCATTTT. This sequence encodes CASRDGSNQPQHF.

The chain joins TRBV5-1 to TRBJ1-6; D remains ambiguous. The CDR3 loop spans 17 amino acids. Germline V CDR1 and CDR2: SGHRS, YFSETQ. V lost 4 bases, J lost 0 bases, and 14 bases lay in between. DNA for the CDR3: TGCGCCAGCAGCCTCGGTGTAACGAGCTCCTATAATTCACCCCTCCACTTT. Protein product: CASSLGVTSSYNSPLHF. The entire variable domain, with the rest obtained from reference TRBV5-1 and TRBJ1-6, is as follows: KAGVTQTPRYLIKTRGQQVTLSCSPISGHRSVSWYQQTPGQGLQFLFEYFSETQRNKGNFPGRFSGRQFSNSRSEMNVSTLELGDSALYLCASSLGVTSSYNSPLHFGNGTRLTVT.

This chain connects TRBV30 to TRBJ1-1, with D perhaps matching TRBD1 (5 bases). CDR3 size: 14 residues. Germline CDR1 and CDR2: GTSNPN and SVGIG (reference sequence). V was cut by 4 bases and J by 5 bases, with 17 bases left in between. CDR3: CAWNSLGRRTEAFF. Written as DNA, the CDR3 is TGTGCCTGGAACTCTTTGGGACGGCGAACTGAAGCTTTCTTT.

The J gene is TRBJ2-5, the V gene TRBV9; D gene ambiguous. The CDR3 extends over 13 amino acids. Germline V gene sequence: CDR1 SGDLS, CDR2 YYNGEE. Trimming removed 4 bases at V and 2 bases at J, with 9 bases between. The CDR3: CASSREPQETQYF. CDR3 sequence (DNA): TGTGCCAGCAGCCGTGAGCCACAAGAGACCCAGTACTTC.

The genes are TRBV29-1 and TRBJ1-2; perhaps TRBD1 as D (5 bases). Germline V gene data show CDR1 as SQVTM and CDR2 as ANQGSEA. This CDR3 is built from 13 residues. V was shortened by 4 bases and J by 2 bases, with 11 bases between the two germline ends. CDR3 DNA: TGCAGCGTTGTCCGGGGGTCGAACTATGGCTACACCTTC. Translated: CSVVRGSNYGYTF.

This clone has only a few counts. The CDR3 DNA sequence: TGCGCCAGCAGTGAGGTTTTCAGGGGGCTGTGGACCTTC. Translated, it gives CASSEVFRGLWTF. This chain uses TRBV10-2 with TRBJ1-2; TRBD1 matches at 8 bases. Losses at the gene ends were 2 bases for V and 14 bases for J; bases not matched to a gene: 10. The CDR3 has 13 amino acids. Germline loops: CDR1 WSHSY, CDR2 SAAADI.

The CDR3 DNA is TGTGCCAGCAGCTTAGATTTTGGCGGAATCTCTGGAAACACCATATATTTT. This codes for CASSLDFGGISGNTIYF. The V gene is TRBV7-9, the J gene TRBJ1-3; D gene ambiguous. There are 17 residues in the CDR3. V gave up 1 base and J gave up 0 bases, with 13 bases separating them. Germline lookup yields CDR1 SEHNR and CDR2 FQNEAQ (reference sequence).

The V call is TRBV9, the J call TRBJ1-1, with D unresolved. Germline V gene data show CDR1 as SGDLS and CDR2 as YYNGEE. Trimming removed 4 bases at V and 0 bases at J, with 10 bases between. This CDR3 comprises 14 residues. The CDR3 is CASSLSSMNTEAFF. The CDR3 DNA sequence: TGTGCCAGCAGCCTCAGTAGTATGAACACTGAAGCTTTCTTT.

This clone has only a few counts. The chain combines TRBV5-3 with TRBJ1-1, with D uncertain. TRBV5-3 is treated as an ORF (open reading frame) with a function not yet certain. The germline V and J ends were trimmed by 3 bases and 1 base, with 13 bases remaining between them. CDR3 length: 15 amino acids. The CDR3 bases are TGTGCCAGAAGCTCGCCTCCCCGACCGAACACTGAAGCTTTCTTT. As protein: CARSSPPRPNTEAFF.

The J gene is TRBJ1-6, the V gene TRBV15; 7 bases fit TRBD1. The CDR3 sequence is 17 residues long. V lost 0 bases and J lost 5; bases outside the gene matches: 7. CDR1 is LNHNV, CDR2 YYDKDF, per germline (reference sequence). The CDR3 region is CATSRDGWGQNNSPLHF. CDR3 nucleotides: TGTGCCACCAGCAGAGATGGATGGGGACAGAATAATTCACCCCTCCACTTT. The full variable domain, with the rest looked up from reference TRBV15 and TRBJ1-6, is DAMVIQNPRYQVTQFGKPVTLSCSQTLNHNVMYWYQQKSSQAPKLLFHYYDKDFNNEADTPDNFQSRRPNTSFCFLDIRSPGLGDTAMYLCATSRDGWGQNNSPLHFGNGTRLTVT.

This rearrangement joins TRBV25-1 to TRBJ2-3; 8 nucleotides agree with TRBD2. This CDR3 spans 15 amino acids. Per germline, CDR1 MGHDK and CDR2 SYGVNS. The V and J ends lost 6 bases and 0 bases, in that order; junction bases with no gene match: 5. The CDR3 loop is CASRSASGSTDTQYF. Written as DNA, the CDR3 is TGTGCCAGCAGAAGTGCTAGCGGGAGCACAGATACGCAGTATTTT.

For this clone: The junction shows a germline mismatch at one end, possibly a read error. This chain uses TRBV6-6 with TRBJ2-7, with D unresolved. CDR3 length equals 11 residues. CDR1 and CDR2 (germline): MNHNY, SVGAGI (reference sequence). The CDR3 reads CASSYLDDQYF. For the CDR3, the DNA is TGTGCCAGCAGTTATCTGGACGATCAGTACTTC.

This clone has just one count. V usage is TRBV11-3 and J usage is TRBJ1-1; D remains ambiguous. The CDR3 consists of 14 residues. Germline V gives CDR1 SGHNT, CDR2 YENEEA. V lost 4 bases and J 4 bases, leaving 13 bases between the germline ends. CDR3 nucleotides: TGTGCCAGCAGCTCGGGTGCCAGTTCCACTGAAGCTTTCTTT. Protein sequence: CASSSGASSTEAFF.

The chain couples TRBV7-9 to TRBJ1-1, with TRBD1 as a possible D gene (5 bases). Germline V gene data show CDR1 as SEHNR and CDR2 as FQNEAQ (reference sequence). Trimming left V 6 bases short and J 1 base short, with 9 bases between. CDR3 size: 13 residues. The CDR3 loop reads CASRNDRNTEAFF. The CDR3 bases are TGTGCCAGCAGAAACGACAGGAACACTGAAGCTTTCTTT. Full variable domain (remainder filled in from reference TRBV7-9 and TRBJ1-1): DTGVSQNPRHKITKRGQNVTFRCDPISEHNRLYWYRQTLGQGPEFLTYFQNEAQLEKSRLLSDRFSAERPKGSFSTLEIQRTEQGDSAMYLCASRNDRNTEAFFGQGTRLTVV.

J is TRBJ2-5 and V is TRBV7-8; TRBD2 aligns across 11 bases. V was pared by 4 bases and J by 5 bases, with 12 bases of the junction left unmatched. Germline V lookup: CDR1 SGHVS, CDR2 FQNEAQ. There are 17 residues in the CDR3. The CDR3 sequence: CASSSLTSGAGWETQYF. The CDR3 DNA is TGTGCCAGCAGCTCCCTGACTAGCGGGGCTGGTTGGGAGACCCAGTACTTC. Full variable domain (rest looked up from reference TRBV7-8 and TRBJ2-5): GAGVSQSPRYKVAKRGQDVALRCDPISGHVSLFWYQQALGQGPEFLTYFQNEAQLDKSGLPSDRFFAERPEGSVSTLKIQRTQQEDSAVYLCASSSLTSGAGWETQYFGPGTRLLVL.